What follows are 7 T cell receptor beta chains derived from one specimen sequenced in a study of cytomegalovirus exposure and HLA in healthy donors. A multiplex PCR was run with 60 Vbeta primers and 13 Jbeta primers. Sequenced by immunoSEQ multiplex PCR; TCRdb stores in-frame clones only, minus some. The data hold about 170,000 clones, with around 76% observed a single time. The specimen was PBMCs. The receptors here all came from a woman aged 25-40 years in good health and CMV-seropositive.

This clone was picked up a small number of times. The genes are TRBV5-5 and TRBJ2-5; TRBD1 matches 11 bases. Germline V gene data show CDR1 as SGHKS and CDR2 as YYEKEE (reference sequence). The CDR3 extends over 16 amino acids. Trimming cost V 0 bases and J 5 bases; bases outside gene matches: 6. As DNA, the CDR3 is TGTGCCAGCAGCTTGGTGCCCGGGACAGGGGGTGAGACCCAGTACTTC. It translates to CASSLVPGTGGETQYF.

V is TRBV30 and J is TRBJ2-7, with D possibly TRBD1 on 6 matching bases. V lost 1 base and J 3 bases, leaving 19 bases between the germline ends. CDR3 size: 16 residues. The germline CDR1 and CDR2 sequences are GTSNPN and SVGIG (reference sequence). CDR3 region: CAWSAPGHHLFYEQYF. The DNA for the CDR3 is TGTGCCTGGAGTGCTCCGGGACACCATCTTTTCTACGAGCAGTACTTC.

The rearrangement joins TRBV10-1 to TRBJ1-1, with 10 bases identical to TRBD1. V was clipped by 4 bases and J by 4 bases; unmatched bases: 12. Per the germline V gene, CDR1 is WNHNN and CDR2 is SYGVQD (reference sequence). The CDR3 loop spans 17 amino acids. The CDR3 bases are TGCGCCAGCAGTGGACGCCGGGACAGGGGTCAGGGCACTGAAGCTTTCTTT. This codes for CASSGRRDRGQGTEAFF.

This clone was detected once. This sequence joins TRBV7-2 and TRBJ2-5, with 10 positions matching TRBD1. CDR3 size: 14 residues. Germline assignment: CDR1 SGHTA and CDR2 FQGNSA. V dropped 5 bases and J dropped 9; count of bases not matched to a gene: 9. The CDR3 is CASSPGQGEGAQYF. DNA of the CDR3: TGTGCCAGCAGCCCTGGACAGGGGGAAGGGGCCCAGTACTTC.

V usage is TRBV5-1 and J usage is TRBJ1-4; TRBD1 is a possible D gene (5 bases). The CDR3 spans 14 residues. Trimming took off 2 bases at V and 2 bases at J, with 7 bases between the two ends. CDR1 SGHRS and CDR2 YFSETQ come from the germline V gene. The CDR3 DNA reads TGCGCCAGCAGCTTCGGGACTACTAATGAAAAACTGTTTTTT. Its translation is CASSFGTTNEKLFF.

This chain links TRBV5-6 with TRBJ2-7; TRBD2 might be the D (7 bases). V dropped 0 bases and J dropped 6 bases, with 19 bases sitting between them. Germline CDR1 reads SGHDT; CDR2 reads YYEEEE. The CDR3 consists of 16 residues. In DNA form, the CDR3 reads TGTGCCAGCAGCTTGGCCGAAAAGGGGGGGGCGGGCGAGCAGTACTTC. Its translation: CASSLAEKGGAGEQYF. The complete variable domain, with remaining parts taken from reference TRBV5-6 and TRBJ2-7, reads DAGVTQSPTHLIKTRGQQVTLRCSPKSGHDTVSWYQQALGQGPQFIFQYYEEEERQRGNFPDRFSGHQFPNYSSELNVNALLLGDSALYLCASSLAEKGGAGEQYFGPGTRLTVT.

The sample holds a few counts of this clone. J is TRBJ2-7 and V is TRBV6-1, with a possible D match to TRBD1 (5 bases). V lost 5 bases to trimming and J lost 3 bases, with 11 bases between them. The CDR3 is 13 amino acids. CDR1 and CDR2 (germline): MNHNS, SASEGT. The chain's CDR3 is CASSLWGSYEQYF. In DNA form, the CDR3 reads TGTGCCAGCAGTTTATGGGGCAGCTACGAGCAGTACTTC.